This TCR beta chain comes out of a study of blood T cell repertoires in COVID-19. Background on the study: Whether acute or convalescent, the COVID-19 samples came from the United States, Italy and Spain.

Authors' processing steps: For nucleated cells, counts were estimated from reference gene primer amplification. Repertoires were generated with immunoSEQ multiplex PCR, while TCRdb's copy carries only in-frame clones and drops some. That table gives V, J and clone size, and the DNA gave D and trimming. The profile shows about 400,000 clones, 80% to 90% of them singletons. Ages ranged from about 18 to 100 years, with residence in about 23 US areas. Clinical history as reported by participants underpinned cohort assignment. Material for sequencing was PBMCs or T cells enriched from blood (not recorded which). The receptor comes from a woman between 50 and 59 years old who had recovered from COVID-19.

The chain's CDR3 is CASSGGTSGREQFF. In DNA form, the CDR3 reads TGCGCCAGCAGTGGGGGGACTAGCGGAAGAGAGCAGTTCTTC. This chain connects TRBV10-2 to TRBJ2-1, with 11 bases lining up with TRBD2. Unmatched junction bases numbered 6, after V lost 4 bases and J lost 10 bases. The CDR3 runs to 14 residues. Germline CDR1 and CDR2: WSHSY and SAAADI.